Below, 25 T cell receptor beta chains from the same sample are listed, as sequenced in a study of cytomegalovirus exposure and HLA in healthy donors. The PCR was carried out with 60 Vbeta primers and 13 Jbeta primers. Clones were read by immunoSEQ multiplex PCR, and TCRdb kept only the in-frame ones, dropping some. The sample records 120,000 or so clones, 75% to 80% being singletons. What was sequenced was PBMCs. The source is a woman in her twenties or thirties in good health and CMV-seronegative.

V is TRBV30 and J is TRBJ1-4; D perhaps matches TRBD1 (6 bases). The V gene's germline CDR1 is GTSNPN and CDR2 SVGIG (reference sequence). V was shortened by 4 bases and J by 6 bases, with 12 bases between the two germline ends. The CDR3 covers 13 residues. The CDR3 is CAWNQGLDEKLFF. The CDR3 DNA is TGTGCCTGGAACCAGGGGTTAGATGAAAAACTGTTTTTT.

The CDR3 sequence is CASSQGQNTEAFF. In DNA form, the CDR3 reads TGCGCCAGCAGCCAAGGGCAGAACACTGAAGCTTTCTTT. The chain combines TRBV4-3 with TRBJ1-1; D is unclear. The CDR3 spans 13 residues. In germline, CDR1 is LGHNA, CDR2 YSLEER. The V and J ends lost 1 base and 1 base respectively, with 4 bases between them.

The rearrangement joins TRBV6-5 to TRBJ1-1; weak D call: TRBD1 (6 bases). The CDR3 covers 13 residues. Germline V gene data show CDR1 as MNHEY and CDR2 as SVGAGI. V lost 5 bases and J lost 1, with 8 bases in between. The CDR3 loop is CASSVRGNTEAFF. The CDR3 nucleotides are TGTGCCAGCAGTGTCAGGGGGAACACTGAAGCTTTCTTT.

The V and J genes are TRBV2 and TRBJ2-5; the D gene is possibly TRBD1 (5 bases). Germline loops: CDR1 SNHLY, CDR2 FYNNEI. This CDR3 contains 13 residues. Trimming removed 6 bases at V and 4 bases at J, with 12 bases between. This chain's CDR3 is CASRARVRETQYF. The CDR3 coding sequence is TGTGCCAGCAGAGCCAGGGTTCGAGAGACCCAGTACTTC.

CDR3 nucleotides: TGTGCCAGCAGTGAGGCGGCAGATACGCAGTATTTT. Translation gives CASSEAADTQYF. The chain joins TRBV6-1 to TRBJ2-3; D not resolved. Trimming pared 3 bases from V and 4 bases from J, leaving 5 bases between. This CDR3 comprises 12 residues. Germline CDR1 reads MNHNS; CDR2 reads SASEGT.

V is TRBV6-5 and J is TRBJ1-6; TRBD1 matches 9 bases. The CDR3 covers 15 residues. Unmatched junction bases numbered 5, after V lost 5 bases and J lost 6 bases. Germline loops: CDR1 MNHEY, CDR2 SVGAGI. The CDR3 is CASSVVTGGNSPLHF. CDR3 sequence (DNA): TGTGCCAGCAGTGTCGTGACAGGGGGTAATTCACCCCTCCACTTT.

V usage is TRBV5-4 and J usage is TRBJ2-1, with 9 bases matching TRBD1. The CDR3 totals 17 residues. Trimming cost V 4 bases and J 2 bases; bases outside gene matches: 10. Germline V CDR1 and CDR2: SGHNT, YYREEE (reference sequence). CDR3 coding DNA: TGTGCCAGCAGCAAAAAGACCGGGACAGGGACCTACAATGAGCAGTTCTTC. This gives the protein CASSKKTGTGTYNEQFF.

The chain has TRBV28 and TRBJ1-5; no reliable D call. The CDR3 sequence is 14 residues long. Germline CDR1 reads MDHEN; CDR2 reads SYDVKM. V lost 2 bases and J 1 base, leaving 6 bases between the germline ends. The CDR3 region is CASSLDISNQPQHF. The CDR3 DNA follows: TGTGCCAGCAGTTTAGACATCAGCAATCAGCCCCAGCATTTT.

The rearrangement links TRBV11-1 to TRBJ1-1, with D uncertain. The germline V and J ends were trimmed by 2 bases and 1 base, with 8 bases remaining between them. CDR1 SGHAT and CDR2 FQDESV come from the germline V gene (reference sequence). CDR3 length: 14 amino acids. CDR3 region: CASSLRGQNTEAFF. The CDR3 DNA reads as TGTGCCAGCAGCTTACGCGGTCAGAACACTGAAGCTTTCTTT. Full variable domain (rest looked up from reference TRBV11-1 and TRBJ1-1): EAEVAQSPRYKITEKSQAVAFWCDPISGHATLYWYRQILGQGPELLVQFQDESVVDDSQLPKDRFSAERLKGVDSTLKIQPAELGDSAMYLCASSLRGQNTEAFFGQGTRLTVV.

The chain links TRBV6-5 to TRBJ1-6, with TRBD1 matching over 8 bases. J gave up 8 bases and V 0 bases, and 6 bases lay outside the gene matches. Germline loops: CDR1 MNHEY, CDR2 SVGAGI. The CDR3 loop spans 16 amino acids. DNA for the CDR3: TGTGCCAGCAGTTACTCTCCTAACAGGGGGTATTCACCCCTCCACTTT. Protein: CASSYSPNRGYSPLHF.

This clone appeared a few times. The chain combines TRBV27 with TRBJ1-6; TRBD1 aligns across 8 bases. The CDR3 contains 15 residues. The germline V gene encodes CDR1 MNHEY and CDR2 SMNVEV (reference sequence). With 7 bases clipped from V and 2 bases from J, the junction kept 4 bases outside the gene matches. CDR3 loop: CASTSGGPYNSPLHF. Here the CDR3 DNA reads TGTGCCAGCACCTCAGGGGGCCCCTATAATTCACCCCTCCACTTT.

The CDR3 sequence: CASSAGVRVDIQYF. CDR3 DNA sequence: TGTGCCAGCAGTGCGGGGGTACGCGTCGACATTCAGTACTTC. V gene TRBV25-1 combines with J gene TRBJ2-4, with D perhaps matching TRBD2 (6 bases). Germline V CDR1 and CDR2: MGHDK, SYGVNS. This CDR3 region has 14 residues. V dropped 4 bases and J dropped 8 bases, with 15 bases sitting between them.

The chain uses TRBV5-1 and TRBJ1-1; 9 bases align to TRBD1. The CDR3 totals 15 residues. The J segment lost 6 bases and the V segment lost 4 bases, leaving 10 bases of the junction unmatched. Germline lookup yields CDR1 SGHRS and CDR2 YFSETQ. The chain's CDR3 is CASSLTTGGASEAFF. CDR3 nucleotides: TGCGCCAGCAGCCTTACTACAGGGGGCGCATCTGAAGCTTTCTTT.

The rearrangement links TRBV7-2 to TRBJ2-1, with 8 nucleotides matching TRBD1. Germline V CDR1 and CDR2: SGHTA, FQGNSA. The trim removed 5 bases at V and 0 bases at J, leaving 6 bases unmatched. There are 16 residues in the CDR3. For the CDR3, the DNA is TGTGCCAGCAGCAATAGACAGGGGCGCTCCTACAATGAGCAGTTCTTC. Its translation: CASSNRQGRSYNEQFF.

This clone was detected only once. The CDR3 DNA follows: TGTGCCAGCAATCCGGGAGGAGGTCGTCAGCCCCAGCATTTT. Translation: CASNPGGGRQPQHF. The genes are TRBV2 and TRBJ1-5; D ambiguous. CDR1 and CDR2 from the germline V gene are SNHLY and FYNNEI. V lost 7 bases to trimming and J lost 6 bases, with 16 bases between them. CDR3 length: 14 amino acids.

This clone has a single count. Distinct nucleotide sequences in the sample also encode this CDR3. The genes are TRBV6-5 and TRBJ1-1; D call uncertain. V was pared by 7 bases and J by 2 bases, with 14 bases between. Germline lookup yields CDR1 MNHEY and CDR2 SVGAGI. The CDR3 spans 14 residues. In nucleotides, the CDR3 is TGTGCCAGCATCGGCACAGCCCCCAACACTGAAGCTTTCTTT. It is translated as CASIGTAPNTEAFF.

The CDR3 sequence: CASSQDQITYGYTF. DNA for the CDR3: TGCGCCAGCAGCCAAGATCAGATTACCTATGGCTACACCTTC. The genes are TRBV4-3 and TRBJ1-2, with no clear D. Per germline, CDR1 LGHNA and CDR2 YSLEER. The CDR3 extends over 14 amino acids. V was cut by 0 bases and J by 4 bases, with 9 bases left in between.

This clone was picked up one time. For the CDR3, the DNA is TGCGCCAGCAGCCACCCCAGCGGGATTCCGACCGGGGAGCTGTTTTTT. This encodes CASSHPSGIPTGELFF. The chain joins TRBV4-1 to TRBJ2-2, with 7 bases lining up with TRBD2. Trimming removed 3 bases from V and 5 bases from J; junction bases left unmatched: 9. The CDR3 runs 16 residues. Looked up from germline, CDR1 is MGHRA and CDR2 is YSYEKL.

The chain employs TRBV5-1 and TRBJ2-5; 7 nucleotides align to TRBD1. V lost 2 bases, J lost 5 bases, and 12 bases stayed unmatched. The germline CDR1 and CDR2 sequences are SGHRS and YFSETQ. The length of the CDR3 is 16 residues. In DNA, the CDR3 is TGCGCCAGCAGCTTCTGGTGGATAGGGGGCGAGGAGACCCAGTACTTC. As protein: CASSFWWIGGEETQYF. Full variable domain (missing parts from reference TRBV5-1 and TRBJ2-5): KAGVTQTPRYLIKTRGQQVTLSCSPISGHRSVSWYQQTPGQGLQFLFEYFSETQRNKGNFPGRFSGRQFSNSRSEMNVSTLELGDSALYLCASSFWWIGGEETQYFGPGTRLLVL.

V gene TRBV6-6 combines with J gene TRBJ1-5, with D tentatively TRBD1 (6 bases). Germline CDR1 reads MNHNY; CDR2 reads SVGAGI (reference sequence). Trimming pared 10 bases from V and 2 bases from J, leaving 12 bases between. CDR3 length equals 13 residues. CDR3 amino acids: CATSGAGNQPQHF. Here the CDR3 DNA reads TGTGCCACCTCAGGGGCCGGCAATCAGCCCCAGCATTTT.

V usage is TRBV7-2 and J usage is TRBJ2-5, with D possibly being TRBD1 (6 bases). V gave up 4 bases and J gave up 3 bases, with 27 bases separating them. This CDR3 comprises 19 residues. CDR1 and CDR2 (germline): SGHTA, FQGNSA. CDR3 nucleotides: TGTGCCAGCAGCTCCCGAAAAATAGGACAGATGATATTGAAAGAGACCCAGTACTTC. Protein sequence: CASSSRKIGQMILKETQYF.

The chain joins TRBV7-8 to TRBJ1-5; D ambiguous. The germline gives CDR1 SGHVS, CDR2 FQNEAQ. The CDR3 runs 14 residues. V shed 3 bases and J shed 1 base, with 7 bases lying between them. The CDR3: CASSLAGSNQPQHF. The CDR3 DNA reads as TGTGCCAGCAGCTTGGCGGGAAGCAATCAGCCCCAGCATTTT.

This clone showed up just once. The chain has TRBV21-1 and TRBJ1-6; the table's D call, TRBD1, was not checked against the DNA. TRBV21-1 is a pseudogene locus. This CDR3 has 16 residues. CDR3 sequence: CASSKEEDRGNSPLHF. In nucleotides, the CDR3 is TGTGCCAGCAGCAAAGAGGAGGACAGGGGGAATTCACCCCTCCACTTT.

J is TRBJ2-1 and V is TRBV6-6, with 7 nucleotides matching TRBD1. The germline CDR1 and CDR2 sequences are MNHNY and SVGAGI (reference sequence). The length of the CDR3 is 16 residues. J was trimmed by 0 bases and V by 5 bases; bases with no gene match: 7. The CDR3 DNA reads as TGTGCCAGCAGTAAAAGACGGGACAGCTCCTACAATGAGCAGTTCTTC. As protein: CASSKRRDSSYNEQFF.

The CDR3 loop is CASSPPGVGRVYGYTF. The CDR3 DNA sequence: TGTGCCAGCAGCCCTCCGGGGGTGGGAAGGGTTTATGGCTACACCTTC. V is TRBV21-1 and J is TRBJ1-2. TRBV21-1 is an annotated pseudogene. CDR3 length: 16 amino acids.